One and the same sample provided the 10 T cell receptor beta chains below, sequenced in a study of blood T cell repertoires in COVID-19. Assay used: immunoSEQ multiplex PCR; TCRdb lists only in-frame clones, some missing. Among 160,000 or so clones, 78% were seen once, and the ten largest hold approximately 15%. The sequencing input was peripheral blood. The receptors derive from an elderly woman with acute or convalescent COVID-19.

The rearrangement links TRBV28 to TRBJ2-7, with 7 positions matching TRBD1. Germline V gene data show CDR1 as MDHEN and CDR2 as SYDVKM. V gave up 6 bases and J gave up 3 bases; unmatched junction bases: 5. The CDR3 extends over 13 amino acids. CDR3 loop: CASREGQNYEQYF. CDR3 in DNA: TGTGCCAGCAGAGAGGGACAGAACTACGAGCAGTACTTC.

This sequence joins TRBV28 and TRBJ1-2; weak D call: TRBD1 (6 bases). CDR3 length: 13 residues. Germline loops: CDR1 MDHEN, CDR2 SYDVKM. V lost 7 bases and J lost 8, with 17 bases in between. CDR3 sequence: CASTPDRLEGYTF. Here the CDR3 DNA reads TGTGCCAGCACCCCGGACAGACTTGAGGGCTACACCTTC.

This clone was seen only once. The chain employs TRBV21-1 and TRBJ2-3; the table's D call, TRBD1, has no DNA check behind it. TRBV21-1 is an annotated pseudogene. This CDR3 is 16 amino acids long. The CDR3 DNA reads as TGTGCCAGCAGCAACCCGACAGGGGGGGGCACAGATACGCAGTATTTT. Protein: CASSNPTGGGTDTQYF.

This clone showed up just a few times. The chain recombines TRBV5-8 with TRBJ1-1; D possibly corresponds to TRBD1 (5 bases). The germline V gene encodes CDR1 SGHTS and CDR2 YDEGEE. Trimming pared 3 bases from V and 1 base from J, leaving 10 bases between. The length of the CDR3 is 14 residues. CDR3 bases: TGTGCCAGCAGCTGGTGGGGGGGGAACACTGAAGCTTTCTTT. Its translation: CASSWWGGNTEAFF.

The gene calls are TRBV28 and TRBJ2-7; possibly TRBD2 for D (5 bases). The CDR3 is 15 residues long. Trimming pared 3 bases from V and 7 bases from J, leaving 19 bases between. Germline CDR1 is MDHEN and CDR2 is SYDVKM. The CDR3 region has the DNA TGTGCCAGCAGTTTTGGGCTAGCCACCTCGGGGGAGCAGTACTTC. Translation: CASSFGLATSGEQYF.

This clone came up once. The rearrangement joins TRBV5-1 to TRBJ1-5; D may be TRBD1 (5 bases). V was pared by 0 bases and J by 7 bases, with 11 bases between. The CDR3 contains 14 residues. Germline V gene data show CDR1 as SGHRS and CDR2 as YFSETQ. CDR3 amino acids: CASSLGQGGQPQHF. The DNA for the CDR3 is TGCGCCAGCAGCTTGGGTCAGGGTGGGCAGCCCCAGCATTTT.

The CDR3 DNA is TGTGCCAGCAGCTTAGGGTCAGGGCGAGTCTACGAGCAGTACTTC. It is translated as CASSLGSGRVYEQYF. The gene calls are TRBV7-2 and TRBJ2-7; TRBD1 might be the D (5 bases). From germline, CDR1 is SGHTA and CDR2 FQGNSA. Trimming removed 1 base at V and 3 bases at J, with 13 bases between. The CDR3 spans 15 residues.

This clone has only one observation. The chain carries TRBV12-3 or TRBV12-4 and TRBJ2-7; D perhaps matches TRBD2 (5 bases). The CDR3 runs to 13 residues. Trimming shortened V by 6 bases and J by 9 bases, and 18 bases separated the two germline ends. The CDR3 here is CASSSLGPGRQYF. For the CDR3, the DNA is TGTGCCAGCAGCTCCCTAGGTCCGGGGAGGCAGTACTTC.

V is TRBV6-5 and J is TRBJ1-1, with D maybe TRBD1 (6 bases). Trimming stripped 6 bases from V and 1 base from J, with 12 bases between. CDR3 length: 14 amino acids. From germline, CDR1 is MNHEY and CDR2 SVGAGI. The CDR3 region is CASRLEGGNTEAFF. The DNA of the CDR3 is TGTGCCAGCAGACTGGAAGGGGGGAACACTGAAGCTTTCTTT.

The gene calls are TRBV5-1 and TRBJ2-7; 10 nucleotides match TRBD2. This CDR3 has 16 amino acids. Germline-derived CDR1 and CDR2 are SGHRS and YFSETQ. V was clipped by 0 bases and J by 4 bases; unmatched bases: 7. The CDR3 DNA reads TGCGCCAGCAGCTTGGGGTCTAGCGGGAGAGGGTACGAGCAGTACTTC. It is translated as CASSLGSSGRGYEQYF.